This T cell receptor beta chain emerged from a study of shared clonotypes between healthy human individuals. Study findings and constraints: A few donors had 5% to 6.5% of their naive CD4 clonotypes in common.

The donor population consisted of healthy HIV-negative adults with no recent acute infections or vaccinations. To note about this clone: The antigen remains undetermined.

Trimming stripped 1 base from V and 5 bases from J, with 5 bases between. The germline V gene encodes CDR1 SGHNT and CDR2 YENEEA. The CDR3 length is 13 residues. Method: immunoSEQ multiplex PCR; TCRdb's copy keeps in-frame clones and lacks some. The sample lists about 2 million clones, 90% to 95% occurring once. V and J are TRBV11-3 and TRBJ2-2, with no clear D. The TCR sequence derives from a man younger than 35 in good health. Sequenced sample: naive CD4+ T cells sorted from blood. Subset of the sample: CD45RA+ positively selected. CDR3 sequence: CASSLGPTGELFF. The CDR3 DNA follows: TGTGCCAGCAGCTTAGGTCCGACCGGGGAGCTGTTTTTT.